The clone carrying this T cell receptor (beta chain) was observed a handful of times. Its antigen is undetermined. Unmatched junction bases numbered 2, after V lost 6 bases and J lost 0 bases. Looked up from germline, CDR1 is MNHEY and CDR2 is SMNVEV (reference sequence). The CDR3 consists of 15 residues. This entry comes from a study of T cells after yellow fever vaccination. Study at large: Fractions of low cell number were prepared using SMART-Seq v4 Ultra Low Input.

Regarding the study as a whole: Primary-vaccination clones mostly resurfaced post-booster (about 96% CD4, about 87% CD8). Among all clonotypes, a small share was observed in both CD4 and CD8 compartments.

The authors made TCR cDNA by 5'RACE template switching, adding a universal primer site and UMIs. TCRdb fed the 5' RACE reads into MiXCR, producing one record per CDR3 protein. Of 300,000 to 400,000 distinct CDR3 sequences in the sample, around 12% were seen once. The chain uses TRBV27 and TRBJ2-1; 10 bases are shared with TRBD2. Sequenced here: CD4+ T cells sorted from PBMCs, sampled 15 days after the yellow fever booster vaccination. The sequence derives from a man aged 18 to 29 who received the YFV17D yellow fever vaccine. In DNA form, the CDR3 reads TGTGCCAGCAGACCTAGCGGGGGCTCCTACAATGAGCAGTTCTTC. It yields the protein CASRPSGGSYNEQFF.